The source of this T cell receptor (beta chain) is a study of blood T cell repertoires in COVID-19. The overall study: Samples taken during acute and convalescent COVID-19 were collected in the United States, Italy and Spain. From T cells, B-cell-depleted T cells, or PBMCs came the material, which was cDNA or gDNA.

Libraries were prepared by immunoSEQ multiplex PCR; TCRdb keeps only in-frame clonotypes and omits some of them. The sample holds tens of thousands of clones, roughly four fifths seen once. Turning to this clone: This CDR3 is also generated by other DNA sequences in the sample.

The CDR3 spans 18 residues. Between the trimmed V and J ends, which lost 5 bases and 1 base, there was a span of 21 bases. The germline CDR1 and CDR2 sequences are KGHDR and SFDVKD. Source material: peripheral blood. The TCR originated in a human donor with acute or convalescent COVID-19. The donor label of this sample is uncertain. V usage is TRBV24-1 and J usage is TRBJ2-3; D might be TRBD1 (5 bases). CDR3 nucleotide sequence: TGTGCCACCAGTGGAGGTCTTCGCGAAGGGGCTGGCACAGATACGCAGTATTTT. Amino acid sequence: CATSGGLREGAGTDTQYF.